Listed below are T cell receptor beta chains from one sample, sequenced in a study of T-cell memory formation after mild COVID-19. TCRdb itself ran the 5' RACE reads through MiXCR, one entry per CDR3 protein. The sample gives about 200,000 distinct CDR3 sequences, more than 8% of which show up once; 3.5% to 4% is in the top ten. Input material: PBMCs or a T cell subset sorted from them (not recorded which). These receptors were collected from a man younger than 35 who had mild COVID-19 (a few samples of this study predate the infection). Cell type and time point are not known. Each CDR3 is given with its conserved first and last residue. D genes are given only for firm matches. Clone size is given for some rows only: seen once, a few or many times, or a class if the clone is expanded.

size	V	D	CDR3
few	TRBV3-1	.	CASSQDFGTRAPEQYF
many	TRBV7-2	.	CASSGAGHTMDTQYF
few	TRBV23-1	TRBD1	CASSRLPGTGTADEAQYF
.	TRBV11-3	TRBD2	CASSLVGLEPYNEQFF
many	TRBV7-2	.	CASSLVGGGEKLFF
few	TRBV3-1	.	CASSQGSGNTEAFF
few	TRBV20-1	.	CSAIHGSGRPFVEQYF
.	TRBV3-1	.	CASSQVVGQPQHF
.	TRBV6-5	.	CASSMTSTDTQYF
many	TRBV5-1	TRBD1	CASSVGPRGQGNSPLHF
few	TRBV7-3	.	CASSSRTATDTQYF
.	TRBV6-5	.	CASSFYRTTEAFF
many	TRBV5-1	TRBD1	CASRRTGTNTGELFF
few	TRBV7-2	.	CASSTTGGGELFF
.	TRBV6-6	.	CASSRLGDTIYF
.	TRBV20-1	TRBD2	CSAQRGPSGFEQFF
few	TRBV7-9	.	CASSSLPDTYEQYF
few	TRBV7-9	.	CASSLANRYTEAFF
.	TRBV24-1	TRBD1	CATSTPGQGYQETQYF
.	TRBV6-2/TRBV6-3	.	CASGLPGNTIYF
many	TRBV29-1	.	CSARGTNEKLFF
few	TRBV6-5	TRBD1	CASSPYGITGEKEETQYF
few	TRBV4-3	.	CASSQAIEGNYGYTF
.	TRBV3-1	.	CASSQTVQETQYF
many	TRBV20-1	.	CSARPRAGRGPNQPQHF
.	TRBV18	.	CASSQAAGQPQHF
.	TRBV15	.	CATSPQDQPQHF